Listed below are T cell receptor beta chains from one sample, sequenced in a study of T-cell memory formation after mild COVID-19. TCRdb itself ran the 5' RACE reads through MiXCR, one entry per CDR3 protein. The repertoire has roughly 320,000 distinct CDR3 sequences, around 30% of them found once; the top ten carry roughly 14%. Material for sequencing was PBMCs or a T cell subset sorted from them (not recorded which). The origin of the receptors is an adult woman who had mild COVID-19 (a few samples of this study predate the infection). Cell type and time point are not known. Both conserved end residues are part of each CDR3. Fields, in order: clone size, J gene, V gene, D gene, CDR3 DNA, CDR3 protein. The D gene is left open where the match is weak. For some rows the clone size is stated as once, few or many, or as a class when expanded; others skip it.

clone size: NA
J gene: TRBJ2-5
V gene: TRBV29-1
D gene: TRBD1
CDR3 DNA: TGCAGCGTTAGACAGGGTCTAGAGACCCAGTACTTC
CDR3 protein: CSVRQGLETQYF

clone size: few
J gene: TRBJ2-3
V gene: TRBV4-3
D gene: TRBD2
CDR3 DNA: TGCGCCAGCAGCCAGTCTAGCGGGCCCGGCTCAGATACGCAGTATTTT
CDR3 protein: CASSQSSGPGSDTQYF

clone size: few
J gene: TRBJ1-4
V gene: TRBV3-1
D gene: TRBD1
CDR3 DNA: TGTGCCAGCAGCCAAGGGGCTCGACAGGGGGTCGATGAAAAACTGTTTTTT
CDR3 protein: CASSQGARQGVDEKLFF

clone size: few
J gene: TRBJ1-2
V gene: TRBV11-2
D gene: NA
CDR3 DNA: TGTGCCAGCAGCTTTTCGGACGGCGACTATGGCTACACCTTC
CDR3 protein: CASSFSDGDYGYTF

clone size: many
J gene: TRBJ2-7
V gene: TRBV15
D gene: NA
CDR3 DNA: TGTGCCACCAGCAGGCGAGGAGGGGGCGAGCAGTACTTC
CDR3 protein: CATSRRGGGEQYF

clone size: few
J gene: TRBJ2-1
V gene: TRBV5-1
D gene: NA
CDR3 DNA: TGCGCCAGCAGCTTGGCCCTCGCGGCGACCCAGAATGAGCAGTTCTTC
CDR3 protein: CASSLALAATQNEQFF

clone size: few
J gene: TRBJ2-7
V gene: TRBV5-1
D gene: NA
CDR3 DNA: TGCGCCAGCAGCTTGTACAGCTCCTACGAGCAGTACTTC
CDR3 protein: CASSLYSSYEQYF

clone size: NA
J gene: TRBJ2-3
V gene: TRBV5-1
D gene: NA
CDR3 DNA: TGCGCCAGCAGCTCCTTCTCAGATACGCAGTATTTT
CDR3 protein: CASSSFSDTQYF

clone size: few
J gene: TRBJ1-5
V gene: TRBV19
D gene: NA
CDR3 DNA: TGTGCCAGTAGTATATGGGTAGGGGATCAGCCCCAGCATTTT
CDR3 protein: CASSIWVGDQPQHF

clone size: few
J gene: TRBJ1-1
V gene: TRBV13
D gene: NA
CDR3 DNA: TGTGCCAGCAGCTCCCTTGGGGGGCGGGGGAACACTGAAGCTTTCTTT
CDR3 protein: CASSSLGGRGNTEAFF

clone size: NA
J gene: TRBJ1-1
V gene: TRBV7-6
D gene: NA
CDR3 DNA: TGTGCCAGCAGCTTAGCCGCACGGGGCCTAAACACTGAAGCTTTCTTT
CDR3 protein: CASSLAARGLNTEAFF

clone size: few
J gene: TRBJ2-7
V gene: TRBV5-6
D gene: TRBD2
CDR3 DNA: TGTGCCAGCAGGAGGACTAGTTCCTACGAGCAGTACTTC
CDR3 protein: CASRRTSSYEQYF

clone size: NA
J gene: TRBJ2-5
V gene: TRBV2
D gene: TRBD2
CDR3 DNA: TGTGCCAGCAGCGGACTAGTACAGACCCAGTACTTC
CDR3 protein: CASSGLVQTQYF

clone size: few
J gene: TRBJ2-1
V gene: TRBV7-3
D gene: NA
CDR3 DNA: TGTGCCAGCAGCTTAAGCCAGCCGGGGGCGTATGAGCAGTTCTTC
CDR3 protein: CASSLSQPGAYEQFF

clone size: NA
J gene: TRBJ1-1
V gene: TRBV20-1
D gene: TRBD1
CDR3 DNA: TGCAGTGCGAGCGGGACAGAAAACACTGAAGCTTTCTTT
CDR3 protein: CSASGTENTEAFF

clone size: few
J gene: TRBJ1-1
V gene: TRBV7-9
D gene: NA
CDR3 DNA: TGTGCCAGCAAACCACAGACCCCCACTGAAGCTTTCTTT
CDR3 protein: CASKPQTPTEAFF

clone size: many
J gene: TRBJ2-4
V gene: TRBV3-1
D gene: NA
CDR3 DNA: TGTGCCAGTTCGGGCGGGTCCAAAAACATTCAGTACTTC
CDR3 protein: CASSGGSKNIQYF

clone size: few
J gene: TRBJ2-1
V gene: TRBV12-3/TRBV12-4
D gene: NA
CDR3 DNA: TGTGCCAGCAGTTTTCTTGCAGGGAATGGGCAGTTCTTC
CDR3 protein: CASSFLAGNGQFF

clone size: NA
J gene: TRBJ2-3
V gene: TRBV11-2
D gene: TRBD2
CDR3 DNA: TGTGCCAGCAGCTTAGAGGCTAGCGGGGCCTCCGATGGAGATACGCAGTATTTT
CDR3 protein: CASSLEASGASDGDTQYF

clone size: NA
J gene: TRBJ2-1
V gene: TRBV12-3/TRBV12-4
D gene: NA
CDR3 DNA: TGTGCCATTAGACGTTCACCTACAGGGGAGCAGTTCTTC
CDR3 protein: CAIRRSPTGEQFF

clone size: NA
J gene: TRBJ2-7
V gene: TRBV7-9
D gene: TRBD1
CDR3 DNA: TGTGCCAGCGGGGACAGGGTCTACGAGCAGTACTTC
CDR3 protein: CASGDRVYEQYF

clone size: NA
J gene: TRBJ1-2
V gene: TRBV7-8
D gene: NA
CDR3 DNA: TGTGCCAGCAGCTTCACGGAGGTTCGTGGATATGGCTACACCTTC
CDR3 protein: CASSFTEVRGYGYTF

clone size: NA
J gene: TRBJ1-2
V gene: TRBV5-1
D gene: NA
CDR3 DNA: TGCGCCAGCAGCTTCGGCCAGACTAACTATGGCTACACCTTC
CDR3 protein: CASSFGQTNYGYTF

clone size: few
J gene: TRBJ1-1
V gene: TRBV4-3
D gene: NA
CDR3 DNA: TGCGCCAGCAGCCAAGATCTCATGGCGGATGTTCAAGCTTTCTTT
CDR3 protein: CASSQDLMADVQAFF

clone size: NA
J gene: TRBJ2-5
V gene: TRBV7-9
D gene: TRBD2
CDR3 DNA: TGTGCCAGCAGCTCTATCGGACTAGCGGTTCCCAAGGGGACCCAGTACTTC
CDR3 protein: CASSSIGLAVPKGTQYF

clone size: NA
J gene: TRBJ2-3
V gene: TRBV12-5
D gene: TRBD2
CDR3 DNA: TGTGCTAGTGGTTTGGTAGTAGGGCGGGAGAGCACAGATACGCAGTATTTT
CDR3 protein: CASGLVVGRESTDTQYF

clone size: few
J gene: TRBJ1-1
V gene: TRBV4-1
D gene: TRBD1
CDR3 DNA: TGCGCCAGCAGCCAATTGACAGGGATGAACACTGAAGCTTTCTTT
CDR3 protein: CASSQLTGMNTEAFF

clone size: few
J gene: TRBJ1-5
V gene: TRBV12-3/TRBV12-4
D gene: TRBD1
CDR3 DNA: TGTGCCAGCAGTTTTACAGGGGGCCTGAATCAGCCCCAGCATTTT
CDR3 protein: CASSFTGGLNQPQHF

clone size: NA
J gene: TRBJ1-2
V gene: TRBV20-1
D gene: NA
CDR3 DNA: TGCAGTGCTAGAGGGACGGACTATGGCTACACCTTC
CDR3 protein: CSARGTDYGYTF

clone size: NA
J gene: TRBJ2-3
V gene: TRBV2
D gene: TRBD1
CDR3 DNA: TGTGCCAGCAGTGAAATGACAGGGGGCACAGATACGCAGTATTTT
CDR3 protein: CASSEMTGGTDTQYF

clone size: few
J gene: TRBJ2-1
V gene: TRBV11-2
D gene: TRBD2
CDR3 DNA: TGTGCCAGCAGCCCTGGGACTCAAGCGGGGCAGGGAGGTGAGCAGTTCTTC
CDR3 protein: CASSPGTQAGQGGEQFF

clone size: NA
J gene: TRBJ2-7
V gene: TRBV12-3/TRBV12-4
D gene: NA
CDR3 DNA: TGTGCCAGCAGTTTGGGGACGAACTACGAGCAGTACTTC
CDR3 protein: CASSLGTNYEQYF

clone size: few
J gene: TRBJ2-1
V gene: TRBV6-2/TRBV6-3
D gene: NA
CDR3 DNA: TGTGCCAGCAGTTACCCCCCTAGCCCCGAGCAGTTCTTC
CDR3 protein: CASSYPPSPEQFF

clone size: few
J gene: TRBJ1-2
V gene: TRBV9
D gene: TRBD1
CDR3 DNA: TGTGCCAGCAGCGTTTCCAGGGGGGCCTATGGCTACACCTTC
CDR3 protein: CASSVSRGAYGYTF

clone size: NA
J gene: TRBJ2-3
V gene: TRBV7-8
D gene: NA
CDR3 DNA: TGTGCCAGCAGCGCGGAGGGGGGGAGCACAGATACGCAGTATTTT
CDR3 protein: CASSAEGGSTDTQYF

clone size: NA
J gene: TRBJ1-5
V gene: TRBV18
D gene: NA
CDR3 DNA: TGTGCCAGCTCACCCGCGAGGGTCAATCAGCCCCAGCATTTT
CDR3 protein: CASSPARVNQPQHF

clone size: few
J gene: TRBJ2-3
V gene: TRBV24-1
D gene: NA
CDR3 DNA: TGTGCCACCAGTGATCACCCGCTCTCGAGGGGGGGCCCCCCAGATACGCAGTATTTT
CDR3 protein: CATSDHPLSRGGPPDTQYF

clone size: NA
J gene: TRBJ2-5
V gene: TRBV4-1
D gene: TRBD1
CDR3 DNA: TGCGCCAGCAGCCAAGATCGGAGTAGGGGGCCAAATCCGAAGACCCAGTACTTC
CDR3 protein: CASSQDRSRGPNPKTQYF

clone size: NA
J gene: TRBJ2-1
V gene: TRBV7-2
D gene: NA
CDR3 DNA: TGTGCCAGCAGCTTGTTAGGGCTAGCCTCCAATGAGCAGTTCTTC
CDR3 protein: CASSLLGLASNEQFF

clone size: once
J gene: TRBJ1-2
V gene: TRBV7-9
D gene: NA
CDR3 DNA: TGTGCCAGCAGCTTGTATGGGGGCTTAGGAGGCTACACCTTC
CDR3 protein: CASSLYGGLGGYTF

clone size: once
J gene: TRBJ2-7
V gene: TRBV6-5
D gene: TRBD2
CDR3 DNA: TGTGCCAGCGCGAGGGGAGGGGCAGGGCACGAGCAGTACTTC
CDR3 protein: CASARGGAGHEQYF

clone size: few
J gene: TRBJ2-6
V gene: TRBV27
D gene: NA
CDR3 DNA: TGTGCCAGCAGTTTAAAAGGGGCCAACGTCCTGACTTTC
CDR3 protein: CASSLKGANVLTF

clone size: few
J gene: TRBJ2-1
V gene: TRBV11-3
D gene: NA
CDR3 DNA: TGTGCCAGCAGCTCAGTCTTAGCGGCCGCTTACAATGAGCAGTTCTTC
CDR3 protein: CASSSVLAAAYNEQFF